The text below deals with one T cell receptor beta chain. The data originate from a study of blood T cell repertoires in COVID-19. Background on the study: COVID-19 samples from acute and convalescent phases originated in the United States, Italy and Spain. PBMCs, B-cell-depleted T cells, or T cells provided the cDNA or gDNA that made up the material.

V was clipped by 1 base and J by 3 bases, with 13 bases between them. The V gene's germline CDR1 is MGHRA and CDR2 YSYEKL. The length of the CDR3 is 15 residues. Only in-frame clones appear in the TCRdb table, and some are missing; sequencing was by immunoSEQ multiplex PCR. The sample shows more than 400,000 clones, approximately 85% of them seen only once. The chain carries TRBV4-1 and TRBJ2-7; no clear D. Sequenced sample: peripheral blood. The origin of this receptor is a human donor in a cohort sampled during active COVID-19. This CDR3 is CASSQGTAPVYEQYF. CDR3 DNA: TGCGCCAGCAGCCAAGGTACAGCCCCAGTCTACGAGCAGTACTTC.